This T cell receptor beta chain was recorded in a study of cytomegalovirus exposure and HLA in healthy donors. Method: immunoSEQ multiplex PCR; TCRdb's copy keeps in-frame clones and lacks some. Of around 250,000 clones in the sample, roughly 88% were seen once. This clone was seen a handful of times. With 5 bases removed from V and 4 bases from J, the gap between germline ends came to 5 bases. The CDR3 consists of 11 residues. Germline V gives CDR1 MDHEN, CDR2 SYDVKM. Sequences were obtained from PBMCs. The receptor was isolated from a woman between 25 and 40 years old in good health and CMV-seronegative. The chain couples TRBV28 to TRBJ1-2; D is unresolved. The CDR3: CASSGAYGYTF. The DNA of the CDR3 is TGTGCCAGCAGTGGAGCCTATGGCTACACCTTC.